These 14 T cell receptor beta chains were sequenced from one sample in a study of cytomegalovirus exposure and HLA in healthy donors. Primers: 60 Vbeta forward and 13 Jbeta reverse. The assay was immunoSEQ multiplex PCR, and TCRdb's table has in-frame clones only and misses some. The sample consists of about 130,000 clones, 17% of them appearing once. Sequenced sample: PBMCs. The receptors were gathered from a female donor in good health and CMV-seropositive.

This sequence joins TRBV28 and TRBJ1-1; D remains ambiguous. The CDR3 sequence is 13 residues long. CDR1 and CDR2 (germline): MDHEN, SYDVKM. The V gene lost 8 bases and the J gene lost 0 bases, with 10 bases spanning the gap. CDR3 sequence: CASHGGLNTEAFF. The DNA for the CDR3 is TGTGCCAGCCATGGAGGGCTGAACACTGAAGCTTTCTTT.

The chain has TRBV7-9 and TRBJ1-4; a possible D gene is TRBD1 (6 bases). This CDR3 spans 13 amino acids. Trimming cost V 5 bases and J 8 bases, with 12 bases left between them. Germline CDR1 reads SEHNR; CDR2 reads FQNEAQ (reference sequence). CDR3 nucleotides: TGTGCCAGCAGCACCGGGACACAGGAAAAACTGTTTTTT. This gives the protein CASSTGTQEKLFF.

This clone was seen a handful of times. The chain uses TRBV5-1 and TRBJ2-5, with D possibly TRBD1 on 5 matching bases. V shed 0 bases and J shed 2 bases, with 11 bases lying between them. The CDR3 has 15 amino acids. Germline loops: CDR1 SGHRS, CDR2 YFSETQ. The CDR3 protein is CASSLVSRDQETQYF. CDR3 in DNA: TGCGCCAGCAGCTTGGTGTCCAGGGATCAAGAGACCCAGTACTTC.

This chain uses TRBV4-3 with TRBJ1-5; D remains ambiguous. CDR3 length: 13 residues. V was pared by 1 base and J by 7 bases, with 8 bases between. Germline V gene data show CDR1 as LGHNA and CDR2 as YSLEER. CDR3 coding DNA: TGCGCCAGCAGCCAAGGGACTAGACAGCCCCAGCATTTT. Translating it yields CASSQGTRQPQHF.

The chain joins TRBV19 to TRBJ1-1; 10 bases align to TRBD1. Per the germline V gene, CDR1 is LNHDA and CDR2 is SQIVND (reference sequence). The CDR3 loop spans 14 amino acids. The ends lost 11 bases at V and 4 bases at J; junction bases unmatched: 10. The CDR3 reads CAVGRQGAGTEAFF. The DNA of the CDR3 is TGTGCCGTTGGGAGACAGGGGGCAGGCACTGAAGCTTTCTTT. The full variable domain, with the rest looked up from reference TRBV19 and TRBJ1-1, is DGGITQSPKYLFRKEGQNVTLSCEQNLNHDAMYWYRQDPGQGLRLIYYSQIVNDFQKGDIAEGYSVSREKKESFPLTVTSAQKNPTAFYLCAVGRQGAGTEAFFGQGTRLTVV.

The V gene is TRBV19, the J gene TRBJ1-2; the D is unclear. Trimming left V 1 base short and J 10 bases short, with 10 bases between. This CDR3 contains 12 residues. Germline-derived CDR1 and CDR2 are LNHDA and SQIVND (reference sequence). The CDR3 protein is CASSIAPQYYTF. As DNA, the CDR3 is TGTGCCAGTAGTATAGCCCCCCAGTACTACACCTTC.

The rearrangement joins TRBV27 to TRBJ2-4, with 8 bases lining up with TRBD1. The CDR3 totals 16 residues. Germline V lookup: CDR1 MNHEY, CDR2 SMNVEV (reference sequence). The V gene end was trimmed by 0 bases and the J gene end by 2 bases; junction bases not matched to a gene: 3. The CDR3 loop reads CASSLSAGGPKNIQYF. In DNA, the CDR3 is TGTGCCAGCAGTTTATCGGCAGGGGGCCCCAAAAACATTCAGTACTTC.

The chain employs TRBV18 and TRBJ1-1; perhaps TRBD1 as D (6 bases). Germline assignment: CDR1 KGHSH and CDR2 LQKENI. Trimming took off 3 bases at V and 1 base at J, with 15 bases between the two ends. The CDR3 is made up of 16 amino acids. CDR3 nucleotide sequence: TGTGCCAGCTCACCGGACCGGACAGTTCCGAACACTGAAGCTTTCTTT. This translates into CASSPDRTVPNTEAFF.

This clone was counted between two and nine times. The chain links TRBV10-3 to TRBJ1-1; 7 nucleotides match TRBD1. V dropped 6 bases and J dropped 0; count of bases not matched to a gene: 4. Germline loops: CDR1 ENHRY, CDR2 SYGVKD. CDR3 length: 14 residues. CDR3 nucleotide sequence: TGTGCCATCAGCCAGACAGGGATGAACACTGAAGCTTTCTTT. The encoded protein is CAISQTGMNTEAFF.

V usage is TRBV5-1 and J usage is TRBJ1-3; D might be TRBD1 (5 bases). The V and J ends lost 0 bases and 0 bases respectively, with 10 bases between them. Germline V CDR1 and CDR2: SGHRS, YFSETQ. The CDR3 spans 16 residues. The CDR3 coding sequence is TGCGCCAGCAGCTTGGGGGGACTGTCCTCTGGAAACACCATATATTTT. It is translated as CASSLGGLSSGNTIYF.

The genes are TRBV5-1 and TRBJ2-7, with D perhaps matching TRBD1 (5 bases). Germline V CDR1 and CDR2: SGHRS, YFSETQ. The CDR3 covers 14 residues. Trimming took 4 bases from V and 6 from J, leaving 17 bases between them. The CDR3 loop reads CASSSLQGSSEQYF. CDR3 DNA: TGCGCCAGCAGCAGTTTGCAGGGCAGTTCCGAGCAGTACTTC.

This clone was counted between two and nine times. This chain joins TRBV7-7 and TRBJ2-5, with 8 bases fitting TRBD2. V shed 5 bases and J 5 bases; nucleotides not matched to a gene: 13. The CDR3 totals 16 residues. Germline values: CDR1 SSHAT, CDR2 FNYEAQ (reference sequence). Here the CDR3 DNA reads TGTGCCAGCAGCCCCAGGGACCGGGGGGGCTTTGAGACCCAGTACTTC. This translates into CASSPRDRGGFETQYF.

The chain joins TRBV6-1 to TRBJ2-7; no definite D call. The CDR3 contains 15 residues. Between the trimmed V and J ends, which lost 3 bases and 0 bases, there was a span of 12 bases. Germline loops: CDR1 MNHNS, CDR2 SASEGT. The CDR3, as DNA: TGTGCCAGCAGTGAGTGGCAGGATCCCTCCTACGAGCAGTACTTC. Translation: CASSEWQDPSYEQYF.

The chain is built from TRBV28 and TRBJ2-1; 8 positions match TRBD1. This CDR3 is built from 14 residues. Germline V lookup: CDR1 MDHEN, CDR2 SYDVKM. With 5 bases clipped from V and 9 bases from J, the junction kept 9 bases outside the gene matches. This CDR3 is CASSAITGGGEQFF. As DNA, the CDR3 is TGTGCCAGCAGTGCGATTACAGGGGGTGGTGAGCAGTTCTTC. Drawing the rest from reference TRBV28 and TRBJ2-1, the complete variable domain is DVKVTQSSRYLVKRTGEKVFLECVQDMDHENMFWYRQDPGLGLRLIYFSYDVKMKEKGDIPEGYSVSREKKERFSLILESASTNQTSMYLCASSAITGGGEQFFGPGTRLTVL.